This TCR beta chain comes out of a study of T cell responses to AZD1222 COVID-19 vaccine. Overall study results and limits: Regions 160-218 and 743-854 held dominance among vaccine-associated CD4 TCRs, which spanned spike.

Concerning this clone: Its cognate antigen is unknown.

Some clones are missing from TCRdb's copy, which holds only in-frame ones; the method was immunoSEQ multiplex PCR. This sample carries 250,000 to 300,000 clones, 90% to 95% of them seen once, and the ten largest clones take 0.55%. V was trimmed by 2 bases and J by 8 bases, leaving 7 bases between them. This CDR3 comprises 12 residues. The clonotype originates from an adult who received the AZD1222 COVID-19 vaccine. The chain uses TRBV12-3 or TRBV12-4 and TRBJ2-1, with a weak D call TRBD1 (5 bases). Source: peripheral blood, taken 28 days after the second AZD1222 dose. In nucleotides, the CDR3 is TGTGCCAGCAGTTTACAGGGCGATGAGCAGTTCTTC. Its protein product is CASSLQGDEQFF.